This T cell receptor (beta chain) was found in a study of regulatory T cells in long-lasting Graves disease (dated by TCRdb to the early 2020s). Describing the broader study: Newly diagnosed Graves' disease patients had taken antithyroid drugs for less than 3 months. The study took place in China and was registered as a clinical trial. TCR sequencing covered 13 persistent and around 20 newly diagnosed Graves' disease patients, some 33 samples in total. Patients with persistent Graves' disease were compared with patients with newly diagnosed Graves' disease using TCR sequencing and RNA sequencing of peripheral blood.

The time point label of this sample denotes: newly diagnosed GD, antithyroid drugs for less than 3 months. For both TCR sequencing and RNA sequencing, RNA was extracted from PBMCs using TRIzol. Graves' disease was diagnosed according to American Thyroid Association guidelines. Patients for the study were recruited at an endocrinology department in Xi'an, China. Each patient gave 7.5 to 10 milliliters of peripheral blood, collected in an EDTA anticoagulant tube. PBMCs were isolated by Ficoll Paque Plus density gradient separation without further T cell sorting. An Agilent 2100 Bioanalyzer and agarose gel were used to check RNA quality, while a NanoDrop 2000 measured RNA concentration. At least ten counts were recorded for this clonotype. No antigen is known for it. Base qualities are not at hand, and no much larger clone is one base apart. On the study overall, not on this receptor specifically: Only the TCR beta chain was sequenced and analyzed. A larger number of public clonotypes was shared among persistent patients (approximately 2,600) than among newly diagnosed patients (around 870). TRBV28, TRBJ1-2 and TRBJ2-5 were preferentially used in persistent disease, while TRBV20-1 and TRBJ2-1 were favored in newly diagnosed disease. Compared with newly diagnosed patients, patients with persistent Graves' disease had lower TCR Shannon entropy and fewer highly expanded clones, which suggests clonal expansion. The small sample size was acknowledged by the authors as a limitation that may reduce accuracy. Only peripheral blood was studied, because thyroid tissue, the primary lesion, was inaccessible.

Receptor amplification or capture employed multiplex PCR. This sample was sequenced with an Illumina HiSeq 4000. To build TCR beta libraries, CDR3 regions were amplified by Arm-PCR using iRepertoire HTBI primers. Before sequencing, the PCR products went through gel purification. The authors' analysis ran thus. A total of some 60 TRBV and some 15 TRBJ segments were identified across samples and were used for gene usage analysis of CDR3 amino acid clonotypes. Filtered high-quality paired reads were merged into contigs using COPE and FqMerger. BLAST was used to align contigs to the IMGT TRBV, TRBD and TRBJ reference genes, and CDR3 was defined following IMGT. Any clonotype with a frequency above 0.1% was counted as a highly expanded clone. Shannon entropy served as the measure of repertoire diversity, while the Gini coefficient captured V-J evenness. A clonotype found in more than one individual was treated as public. TCRdb trimmed public reads at Q25 via fastp, called clones via MiXCR and kept in-frame beta chains. Each entry merges the rows of one CDR3 protein and shows their most common DNA and genes. The V and J calls come from TCRdb's annotation, not from the publication. This sample comprises under 450,000 distinct CDR3 sequences, 15% to 20% of them detected only once. The ten largest clones represent 20% of the sample.

CDR1 SEHNR and CDR2 FQNEAQ are derived from the germline V gene (reference sequence). The CDR3 measures 14 amino acids from cysteine to phenylalanine. The kept DNA is CDR3 alone, 42 bases in frame from the first base. V is pared back by 1 base and J by 12 bases, with 16 bases lying between the germline termini. The same sample was also used in a study of T cells in Graves' hyperthyroidism and ophthalmopathy. In that second paper, the authors write: Graves' hyperthyroidism was defined as stable when no progression to ophthalmopathy occurred over 18 months of follow-up. Hyperthyroidism patients were aged 18 to 65 years and newly diagnosed, with disease duration of less than 2 months. Exclusion was applied to patients with uncontrolled infections, other autoimmune diseases, pregnancy or lactation. Clinical symptoms, serum thyroxine and TRAb, thyroid ultrasound, and orbital computed tomography formed the basis for the diagnoses. A first-round RT-PCR of the TCR CDR3 used the HTBI primer set with the Qiagen OneStep RT-PCR kit. Most expanded thyroid clonotypes (frequency above 0.001) were also detected in blood, suggesting blood repertoires may reflect thyroid immune responses. Ophthalmopathy was separated from stable hyperthyroidism by a 13 V-J signature model, with approximately 85% sensitivity and roughly 81% specificity obtained in cross-validation and 80%/75% obtained in testing. In validation, the model predicted progression to ophthalmopathy with 65% to 71% sensitivity and approximately 78% specificity, a median of approximately 6.7 months before onset. TCR V-J signatures able to tell the groups apart were searched for in a discovery cohort of approximately 95 patients, of whom 43 had Graves' ophthalmopathy and 57 had stable Graves' hyperthyroidism. Prospective prediction of ophthalmopathy was tested in an independent validation cohort of 18 to 20 hyperthyroidism patients and some 17 patients who later progressed to ophthalmopathy. The roughly 90 discovery patients were divided at random into training and test sets in a 7:3 ratio. In addition, the study compared T-cell repertoires in thyroid tissue and in blood from 6 or 7 Graves' hyperthyroidism patients. Following sampling, methimazole starting at 30 mg daily was given to hyperthyroidism patients, and high-dose intravenous methylprednisolone was given to ophthalmopathy patients. Libraries were constructed in a second round of multiplex PCR, after which size selection and purification were carried out. Paired-end sequencing of the libraries was performed with 100 bp reads on an Illumina HiSeq2000. SOAPnuke was used to process the raw data, with reads discarded if the reads contained adapters or uncalled bases, had a mean Phred below 15, or lacked an exact constant-primer or identifier match. High-quality paired reads were merged with COPE v1.2.5, and unique nucleotide sequences were defined as clonotypes. Clonotypes were aligned to IMGT TRBV, TRBD and TRBJ reference segments using MiTCR v1.1. The analysis included only V-J combinations with a frequency above 0.0001, which together covered approximately 99% of the repertoires. The TCS score was defined as F50 (clonal expansion) divided by E x V (chaos), with BLOSUM62-based TCRdist calculated between CDR3 peptides within each V-J. Welch's t-statistics and random forest reduced roughly 540 V-J features to 10 to 15, which were used in a naive Bayes classifier (R e1071). No statistical method was used to fix the sample size in advance, and group allocation was not hidden from the investigators. The paper reports TCR Vbeta CDR3 sequencing of some 140 peripheral blood samples: 43 ophthalmopathy, 70 to 85 hyperthyroidism and roughly 17 progressor patients.

The input for sequencing was peripheral blood mononuclear cells (PBMCs), taken at new diagnosis, from a patient treated with antithyroid drugs. The sequence was obtained from a woman aged 18-29 years with Graves disease. Donor details come from another sample of the same person, matched by shared clones. The chain links TRBV7-9 with TRBJ2-1; the D gene is perhaps TRBD1, on 5 matching bases. The nucleotide sequence is given as TGTGCCAGCAGCTTAGACAGGACCACAATGAGGCAGTTCTTC. Its translation reads: CASSLDRTTMRQFF.